This is a list of T cell receptor beta chains from one sample in a study of cytomegalovirus exposure and HLA in healthy donors. Method: immunoSEQ multiplex PCR; TCRdb's copy keeps in-frame clones and lacks some. The data contain under 200,000 clones, about 89% of them singletons. Sequencing was performed on PBMCs. The receptors come from a woman aged 18-29 years in good health and CMV-seropositive. Both conserved end residues are trimmed from each CDR3.

v_call cdr3_aa
TRBV27 ASSSPSASAEYEQY
TRBV18 ASSPLAGGSTDTQY
TRBV5-1 ASSSHLTGGSGYT
TRBV5-6 ASSLRGTSSYNEQF
TRBV5-1 ASSPGIYTQY
TRBV6-6 ASSLQGGPEAF
TRBV6-1 AGEGYT
TRBV12-5 ASGWAGGAEAF
TRBV19 ASEAGEADTQY
TRBV7-6 ASSLPSGRFGTDTQY
TRBV25-1 ASSESTGETHEAF
TRBV6-5 ASSYFRQGNTEAF
TRBV5-6 ASSLVRDSMNTEAF
TRBV27 ASSAGTGVYGYT
TRBV2 ASRTGVNTEAF
TRBV19 ASSRGRGRQGYYEQY
TRBV13 ASSPRTGGFTDTQY
TRBV5-4 ASTIWGGSGETQY
TRBV29-1 SVKRLATDTQY
TRBV5-1 ASSQILAGGRDTQY
TRBV7-8 ASSSTGDRQPQH
TRBV7-2 ASSFLGTSGT
TRBV4-3 ASSQAIDSYEQY
TRBV27 ASSPRTGGGNQPQH
TRBV6-1 ASSSGQGLYEQY
TRBV4-1 ASSQRGTSTDTQY
TRBV10-3 AIREGQVNTEAF
TRBV27 ASSPGRTGGSRGYT
TRBV7-9 ASSQRALREGYT
TRBV28 ASSPYTTSGIHNNEQF
TRBV29-1 SVGEGNTEAF
TRBV5-6 ASSLSAGGLNEKLF
TRBV6-6 ASTTGTENIYEQY
TRBV5-8 ASSRGTGIGSAF
TRBV19 ASSQQVNYEQY
TRBV28 ASRGLDEQY
TRBV5-1 ASSLAAGKELAF
TRBV5-1 ASSFRPQGRRGYT
TRBV7-8 ASSPHTGELF
TRBV27 ASSLYGNTGELF
TRBV5-1 ASSLTSGQGRLYGYT
TRBV7-2 ASSLASQGGQY
TRBV6-1 ASSVDRDSLSGNTIY
TRBV5-1 ASSWVPTGQSGNTIY
TRBV4-3 ASSQDLTGNTGELF
TRBV11-2 ASSLGQHSSYEQY
TRBV18 ASSPLPGTGELF
TRBV19 ASSSSSGRSYEQY
TRBV19 ASSLRVATGAPSNTGELF
TRBV4-1 ASSQDRDRSHYGYT
TRBV7-2 ASSLKPREQY
TRBV21-1 ASGQGSYEQY
TRBV5-4 ASSPGLAGEGGSGETQY
TRBV25-1 ASSERPGQGRYNEQF
TRBV6-1 ASSTGGAGNQPQH
TRBV6-5 ASTPTGTNVGYT
TRBV5-4 ASSFGGLRIGYT
TRBV9 ASSVEGLEKETQY